This entry lists 5 T cell receptor beta chains sequenced from one sample in a study of blood T cell repertoires in COVID-19. Produced via immunoSEQ multiplex PCR; TCRdb's table is partial and in-frame only. The table has 100,000 to 150,000 clones, 79% seen once. Sequencing was done on a sample of peripheral blood. The receptors shown here come from a man in his forties with active or convalescent COVID-19.

The rearrangement links TRBV11-2 to TRBJ2-3, with D possibly being TRBD2 (5 bases). The CDR3 is 14 residues long. CDR1 is SGHAT and CDR2 is FQNNGV in the germline V gene. Trimming left V 5 bases short and J 6 bases short, with 15 bases between. Here the CDR3 DNA reads TGTGCCAGCAGCCCACGAGCTCGCGGGGATACGCAGTATTTT. Translated, it gives CASSPRARGDTQYF.

The chain has TRBV10-3 and TRBJ1-2; the match to TRBD1 covers 7 bases. This CDR3 has 14 residues. V gave up 6 bases and J gave up 0 bases; unmatched junction bases: 4. Germline V gives CDR1 ENHRY, CDR2 SYGVKD. The CDR3 sequence is CAISRTGSNYGYTF. In nucleotides, the CDR3 is TGTGCCATCAGCAGGACAGGATCTAACTATGGCTACACCTTC.

The chain joins TRBV6-5 to TRBJ1-5; D perhaps matches TRBD1 (6 bases). Germline assignment: CDR1 MNHEY and CDR2 SVGAGI. The CDR3 spans 13 residues. The V end was cut by 6 bases, the J end by 8 bases, with 14 bases between. The DNA for the CDR3 is TGTGCCAGCAGCTCACAGGGCGGTAAGCCCCAGCATTTT. Its protein product is CASSSQGGKPQHF.

Only a few counts were recorded for this clone. The chain combines TRBV9 with TRBJ1-2; 10 nucleotides align to TRBD1. The CDR3 has 15 amino acids. Germline values: CDR1 SGDLS, CDR2 YYNGEE. J was trimmed by 4 bases and V by 1 base; bases with no gene match: 4. The CDR3 loop reads CASSVSGTGVYGYTF. The CDR3 coding sequence is TGTGCCAGCAGCGTATCCGGGACAGGGGTCTATGGCTACACCTTC.

This clone has just one count. V gene TRBV11-2 combines with J gene TRBJ1-1; D might be TRBD1 (6 bases). The CDR3 loop spans 14 amino acids. Deletions cut 5 bases from V and 1 base from J, with 11 bases between. CDR1 SGHAT and CDR2 FQNNGV come from the germline V gene. The DNA of the CDR3 is TGTGCCAGCAGCCCGACGACAGGGAACACTGAAGCTTTCTTT. Translated: CASSPTTGNTEAFF.